One sample yielded the 8 T cell receptor beta chains listed below, sequenced in a study of spatial heterogeneity in lung cancer. Each CDR3 protein is one row after TCRdb ran MiXCR on the 5' RACE reads. Seen here are roughly 21,000 distinct CDR3 sequences, 2.5% to 4% observed once, and the top ten hold 29%. Time point meaning: sample taken at primary tumor resection. TCRs were sequenced from unsorted whole RNA of tumor, nontumor lung or PBMC. The source was PBMCs, collected at surgery. The receptors originated from a female donor with early-stage non-small cell lung cancer.

This clonotype came up many times. The V call is TRBV19, the J call TRBJ2-2, with D perhaps matching TRBD1 (6 bases). Trimming removed 6 bases from V and 3 bases from J, with 14 bases in between. The germline V gene has CDR1 LNHDA and CDR2 SQIVND (reference sequence). The CDR3 extends over 15 amino acids. CDR3 residues: CASSPTGLHTGELFF. CDR3 bases: TGTGCCAGTAGCCCGACAGGCCTTCACACCGGGGAGCTGTTTTTT.

The gene calls are TRBV7-2 and TRBJ2-1; 11 bases are a match to TRBD2. CDR1 is SGHTA and CDR2 is FQGNSA in the germline V gene. The junction had 2 bases not matched to a gene; V was cut back by 0 bases and J by 4 bases. The CDR3 spans 16 residues. Here the CDR3 reads CASSLAGTSGYNEQFF. Here the CDR3 DNA reads TGTGCCAGCAGCTTAGCCGGGACTAGCGGATACAATGAGCAGTTCTTC.

This clonotype was picked up many times. The DNA for the CDR3 is TGTGCCAGCAGCACCCCGGACGGAAAAGAGACCCAGTACTTC. It codes for CASSTPDGKETQYF. J is TRBJ2-5 and V is TRBV9; D remains ambiguous. Trimming took off 4 bases at V and 3 bases at J, with 13 bases between the two ends. Germline V lookup: CDR1 SGDLS, CDR2 YYNGEE. The CDR3 runs 14 residues.

Many counts were recorded for this clonotype. This chain joins TRBV20-1 and TRBJ1-2; D perhaps matches TRBD1 (5 bases). Trimming removed 1 base at V and 0 bases at J, with 15 bases between. CDR1 is DFQATT and CDR2 is SNEGSKA in the germline V gene (reference sequence). CDR3 size: 16 residues. The CDR3 coding sequence is TGCAGTGCTAGAGGCCGCCGGGACCGACCTAACTATGGCTACACCTTC. Translating it yields CSARGRRDRPNYGYTF.

This clonotype has at least ten counts. The chain links TRBV6-1 to TRBJ2-3; TRBD2 aligns across 10 bases. The V gene's germline CDR1 is MNHNS and CDR2 SASEGT. CDR3 length: 17 amino acids. Germline trimming cut 3 bases from V and 4 bases from J; bases unmatched to any gene: 10. The CDR3 is CASSDGTSEMRPDTQYF. CDR3 in DNA: TGTGCCAGCAGTGACGGGACTAGCGAGATGAGACCAGATACGCAGTATTTT.

This clonotype has ten or more counts. The V gene is TRBV20-1, the J gene TRBJ2-7; 12 nucleotides align to TRBD2. CDR1 and CDR2 from the germline V gene are DFQATT and SNEGSKA (reference sequence). The CDR3 is made up of 14 amino acids. The V segment lost 6 bases and the J segment 0 bases; nucleotides outside the gene matches: 3. The CDR3 coding sequence is TGCAGTGCCAGGGGACTAGCGGGCTCCTACGAGCAGTACTTC. Translation gives CSARGLAGSYEQYF.

This clonotype was recorded many times. The chain joins TRBV9 to TRBJ2-7; D might be TRBD1 (6 bases). V lost 4 bases, J lost 0 bases, and 14 bases lay in between. CDR1 is SGDLS and CDR2 is YYNGEE in the germline V gene. The CDR3 spans 15 residues. CDR3 coding DNA: TGTGCCAGCAGCCCCGGGACAAGGAGCTCCTACGAGCAGTACTTC. Translation gives CASSPGTRSSYEQYF.

This clonotype was seen only a few times. This chain connects TRBV7-9 to TRBJ2-7; weak D call: TRBD1 (5 bases). CDR3 size: 14 residues. The V and J ends lost 1 base and 4 bases respectively, with 11 bases between them. Germline V CDR1 and CDR2: SEHNR, FQNEAQ (reference sequence). CDR3 coding DNA: TGTGCCAGCAGCTTAGGGGCAGGGTCGTACGAGCAGTACTTC. Residues: CASSLGAGSYEQYF.